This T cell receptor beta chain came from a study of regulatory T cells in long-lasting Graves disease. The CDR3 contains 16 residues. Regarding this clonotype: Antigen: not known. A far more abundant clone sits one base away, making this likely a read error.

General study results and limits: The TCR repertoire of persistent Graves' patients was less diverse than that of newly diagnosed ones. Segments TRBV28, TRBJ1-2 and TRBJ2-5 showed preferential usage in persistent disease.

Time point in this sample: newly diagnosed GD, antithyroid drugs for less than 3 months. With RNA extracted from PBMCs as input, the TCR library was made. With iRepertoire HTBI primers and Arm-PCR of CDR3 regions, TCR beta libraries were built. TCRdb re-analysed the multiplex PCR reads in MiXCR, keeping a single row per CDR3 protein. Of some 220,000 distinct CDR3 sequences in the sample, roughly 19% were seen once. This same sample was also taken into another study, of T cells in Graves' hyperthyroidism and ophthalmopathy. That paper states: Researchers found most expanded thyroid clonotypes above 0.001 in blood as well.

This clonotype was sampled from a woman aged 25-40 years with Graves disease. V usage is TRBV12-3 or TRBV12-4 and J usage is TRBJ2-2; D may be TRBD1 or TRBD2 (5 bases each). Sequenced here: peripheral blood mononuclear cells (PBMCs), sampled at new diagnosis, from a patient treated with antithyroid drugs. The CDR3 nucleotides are TGTGCCAGCCGGCCGAGAGCAGGGACGAACATCGGGGAGCTGTTTTTT. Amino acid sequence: CASRPRAGTNIGELFF.